This paragraph covers one TCR beta chain sequence. As yet, its antigen is unknown. Libraries were prepared by immunoSEQ multiplex PCR; TCRdb keeps only in-frame clonotypes and omits some of them. The sample yields 2 million to 2.5 million clones, roughly 92% seen once. Naive CD45RA+ and memory CD45RA-negative subsets were split from CD4+ cells. This record comes from a study of shared clonotypes between healthy human individuals. Study overall: Each donor contributed plates that comprised three CD4 naive, three CD4 memory, two CD8 naive and one CD8 memory.

General study results and limits: It was observed that approximately 5% of naive CD4 clonotypes were shared across several donors. All-four-donor shared clonotypes had higher generation probabilities than non-shared clonotypes did.

Trimming pared 8 bases from V and 2 bases from J, leaving 12 bases between. The length of the CDR3 is 13 residues. Germline loops: CDR1 MDHEN, CDR2 SYDVKM. Sequenced material: naive CD4+ T cells from PBMCs. Subset specified: CD45RA+ positively selected. The sequence was obtained from a man aged 18 to 29 in good health. Some clones in this sample may be carry-over from other donors' samples. The chain recombines TRBV28 with TRBJ1-2; D is unclear. CDR3 DNA: TGTGCCAGCTTACAGCGCACGAACTATGGCTACACCTTC. It specifies CASLQRTNYGYTF.